Each of the 26 T cell receptor beta chains below was sequenced from the same sample in a study of CD8+ T cells in alopecia areata. As the sequencing template, cDNA was produced by extracting RNA and reverse transcribing it. The repertoire was sequenced with immunoSEQ multiplex PCR; TCRdb's copy has only in-frame clones and lacks some. The sample includes approximately 300,000 clones, none of them occurring once. On the basis of CD4, CD8alpha, NKG2D, NKG2ACE and other markers, pooled cutaneous lymph node cells were sorted. What was sequenced was CD4+ T cells sorted from a lymph node. The receptors originated from a C3H/HeJ mouse with alopecia areata. This strain has MHC haplotype H2-k.

With respect to this clone: The germline and genes are mouse ones. The read comes to an end 4 residues before the CDR3 does, leaving the germline J gene to fill in the end. This CDR3 is also generated by other DNA sequences in the sample. The rearrangement uses TRBV13-1 and TRBJ1-2; D unclear. Germline V gene sequence: CDR1 NSHNY, CDR2 SYGAGN. The CDR3 is made up of 13 amino acids. V lost 2 bases and J 0 bases, leaving 5 bases between the germline ends. The CDR3 protein is CASSDNSNSDYTF. The part of the CDR3 DNA that was read is TGTGCCAGCAGTGACAACTCAAACTCC.

This clone was counted ten times or more. Germline and genes here are mouse. The CDR3 end falls 4 residues outside the read, so it is completed with the germline J gene. V and J are TRBV16 and TRBJ2-2; tentatively, D is TRBD2 (6 bases). CDR1 and CDR2 (germline): SGHSA, FRNQAP. This CDR3 comprises 14 residues. The CDR3 loop is CAILLGANTGQLYF. Incomplete CDR3 DNA: TGTGCCATATTACTGGGCGCAAACACCGGG.

This clone occurred a few times. Gene names are the mouse ones. The read is 4 residues too short to cover the CDR3 end, so that end is filled in from the germline J gene. The same CDR3 also results from other DNA sequences found in this sample. The chain links TRBV13-1 to TRBJ2-1; D may be TRBD1 (6 bases). The CDR3 spans 14 residues. V shed 5 bases and J shed 1 base, with 10 bases lying between them. Germline-derived CDR1 and CDR2 are NSHNY and SYGAGN. CDR3 sequence: CASRAGTNYAEQFF. CDR3 DNA, as far as it was read: TGTGCCAGCAGGGCCGGGACAAACTATGCT.

On this clone itself: The gene symbols are mouse symbols. The CDR3 is cut off 4 residues early in the read; its end comes from the germline J gene. Other DNA sequences in the sample encode the same CDR3. V usage is TRBV31 and J usage is TRBJ1-2; 8 bases map to TRBD1. The V gene's germline CDR1 is GKSSPN and CDR2 SITVG. V lost 0 bases and J lost 2; bases outside the gene matches: 2. The CDR3 is made up of 14 amino acids. The CDR3 spells CAWSLTGGNSDYTF. CDR3 DNA (partial): TGTGCCTGGAGTCTAACAGGGGGGAACTCC. Drawing the rest from reference TRBV31 and TRBJ1-2, the complete variable domain is AQTIHQWPVAEIKAVGSPLSLGCTIKGKSSPNLYWYWQATGGTLQQLFYSITVGQVESVVQLNLSASRPKDDQFILSTEKLLLSHSGFYLCAWSLTGGNSDYTFGSGTRLLVI.

Comment on this clone: Any gene name here is a mouse gene name. The sequenced fragment ends 4 residues before the CDR3 boundary, so the rest is inferred from the germline J gene. This chain links TRBV13-3 with TRBJ2-7; the D is unclear. The CDR3 is 11 residues long. CDR1 and CDR2 (germline): NNHDY, SYVADS. The V and J ends lost 4 bases and 3 bases respectively, with 5 bases between them. The DNA read from the CDR3 is TGTGCCAGCAGTACAGTCTAT. The encoded protein is CASSTVY. The whole CDR3 is CASSTVYEQYF.

At least ten counts were recorded for this clone. The gene symbols are mouse symbols. Sequencing ends 4 residues short of the CDR3 end; the germline J gene provides the rest. The rearrangement links TRBV17 to TRBJ1-1; perhaps TRBD1 as D (6 bases). CDR3 length equals 14 residues. Trimming shortened V by 5 bases and J by 4 bases, and 14 bases separated the two germline ends. Germline V lookup: CDR1 MNHDT, CDR2 YYDKIL. The CDR3 DNA, read in part, is TGTGCTAGCAGTCCCCACAGGGCTCGCACA. It encodes CASSPHRART. The entire CDR3 is CASSPHRARTEVFF.

Only a few counts were recorded for this clone. The listed genes are named as in mouse. The CDR3 end lies 4 residues beyond the end of the read and is filled in from the germline J gene. The sample has other DNA sequences that encode this CDR3 too. This chain links TRBV13-3 with TRBJ2-5, with 8 bases fitting TRBD1. CDR1 is NNHDY, CDR2 SYVADS, per germline. This CDR3 has 12 amino acids. This CDR3 reads CASSGTGDTQYF. The CDR3 bases that were read are TGTGCCAGCAGTGGGACAGGGGAC.

Concerning this clone: Gene names denote mouse genes. The sequence runs out 4 residues before the end of the CDR3; the remainder is reconstructed from the germline J gene. The V gene is TRBV13-1, the J gene TRBJ2-2; D remains unclear. This CDR3 spans 14 amino acids. Germline CDR1 reads NSHNY; CDR2 reads SYGAGN. With 3 bases removed from V and 2 bases from J, the gap between germline ends came to 8 bases. CDR3 in amino acids: CASSAQVNTGQLYF. CDR3 bases read: TGTGCCAGCAGTGCGCAGGTCAACACCGGG.

A few counts support this clone. Any gene name here is a mouse gene name. The CDR3 end falls 4 residues outside the read, so it is completed with the germline J gene. The chain recombines TRBV1 with TRBJ2-7, with TRBD1 matching over 7 bases. From germline, CDR1 is NSQYPW and CDR2 LRSPGD (reference sequence). Trimming cost V 2 bases and J 1 base; bases outside gene matches: 2. The CDR3 spans 14 residues. The CDR3 DNA, read in part, is TGCACCTGCAGTGCACGACAGGGTTCCTAT. Its translation is CTCSARQGSY. The entire CDR3 protein is CTCSARQGSYEQYF.

Worth noting for this clone: These gene names are mouse names. With the read ending 4 residues before the CDR3 end, the germline J gene is used to fill in that end. The same CDR3 arises from other DNA sequences in this sample as well. The chain uses TRBV1 and TRBJ1-1, with 8 nucleotides matching TRBD1. The CDR3 contains 15 residues. Germline values: CDR1 NSQYPW, CDR2 LRSPGD (reference sequence). Trimming cost V 0 bases and J 3 bases; bases outside gene matches: 3. The covered CDR3 bases are TGCACCTGCAGTGCAGATCAGGGGGCTGACACA. Residues: CTCSADQGADT. From start to end, the CDR3 is CTCSADQGADTEVFF.

A note on this clone: Mouse names are used for the genes. The read comes to an end 4 residues before the CDR3 does, leaving the germline J gene to fill in the end. V is TRBV12-1 and J is TRBJ2-5, with no clear D. CDR1 and CDR2 (germline): SGHSN, HYEKVE. The CDR3 runs to 13 residues. CDR3: CASSLVAGDTQYF. The DNA read from the CDR3 is TGTGCCAGCTCTCTCGTTGCAGGTGAC.

Turning to this clone: Mouse gene names apply. The read comes to an end 4 residues before the CDR3 does, leaving the germline J gene to fill in the end. The chain employs TRBV13-1 and TRBJ2-7, with 9 bases lining up with TRBD2. CDR3 length: 16 residues. Looked up from germline, CDR1 is NSHNY and CDR2 is SYGAGN. The DNA read from the CDR3 is TGTGCCAGCAGTGATGTTGGGGGGGCGCAGGGGTAT. Translating gives CASSDVGGAQGY. The entire CDR3 sequence reads CASSDVGGAQGYEQYF.

Details on this clone: Each gene name is a mouse one. The read stops 4 residues short of the end of the CDR3; the missing end is completed from the germline J gene. The chain is built from TRBV5 and TRBJ2-4; D might be TRBD1 (7 bases). CDR1 LGHNA and CDR2 YNLKQL come from the germline V gene (reference sequence). The CDR3 is made up of 14 amino acids. CDR3: CASSQDRGENTLYF. The CDR3 bases that were read are TGTGCCAGCAGCCAAGACAGGGGGGAAAAC.

Comment on this clone: The gene names here belong to mouse. The sequenced fragment ends 4 residues before the CDR3 boundary, so the rest is inferred from the germline J gene. This chain connects TRBV17 to TRBJ2-5, with 14 bases matching TRBD2. After removal of 3 bases from V and 2 bases from J, the junction contained 7 bases not matched to a gene. The CDR3 has 18 residues. Germline V lookup: CDR1 MNHDT, CDR2 YYDKIL. This chain's CDR3 is CASSRTGTGGAPQDTQYF. The part of the CDR3 DNA that was read is TGTGCTAGCAGTAGGACCGGGACTGGGGGGGCGCCCCAAGAC. Filled out from reference TRBV17 and TRBJ2-5, the complete variable domain reads DTTVKQNPRYKLARVGKPVNLICSQTMNHDTMYWYQKKPNQAPKLLLFYYDKILNREADTFEKFQSSRPNNSFCSLYIGSAGLEYSAMYLCASSRTGTGGAPQDTQYFGPGTRLLVL.

A few counts support this clone. The gene symbols are mouse symbols. Read data end 4 residues before the CDR3 end; the end is taken from the germline J gene. Other nucleotide sequences in the sample specify the same CDR3. The J gene is TRBJ2-2, the V gene TRBV1; the match to TRBD2 covers 11 bases. The V gene's germline CDR1 is NSQYPW and CDR2 LRSPGD (reference sequence). The CDR3 spans 15 residues. Trimming took 3 bases from V and 4 from J; bases not matched to a gene: 1. CDR3 sequence reads: CTCSADWGATGQLYF. The DNA read from the CDR3 is TGCACCTGCAGTGCGGACTGGGGGGCCACCGGG.

This clone was seen a handful of times. Mouse gene names and germline throughout. The read stops 3 residues short of the end of the CDR3; the missing end is completed from the germline J gene. The V gene is TRBV5, the J gene TRBJ1-6; possible D gene TRBD1, 6 bases. TRBJ1-6 is marked as an open reading frame, function uncertain. CDR1 is LGHNA, CDR2 YNLKQL, per germline (reference sequence). This CDR3 is 17 amino acids long. V was shortened by 2 bases and J by 7 bases, with 18 bases between the two germline ends. CDR3 amino acids: CASSQFPRLQGNSPLYF. Incomplete CDR3 DNA: TGTGCCAGCAGCCAATTCCCTCGTCTACAGGGCAATTCGCCC.

A word on this clone: Gene names denote mouse genes. The read is 4 residues too short to cover the CDR3 end, so that end is filled in from the germline J gene. The V gene is TRBV13-3, the J gene TRBJ2-3; 10 bases are shared with TRBD1. The CDR3 extends over 16 amino acids. In germline, CDR1 is NNHDY, CDR2 SYVADS. V dropped 0 bases and J dropped 3; count of bases not matched to a gene: 4. CDR3 amino acids: CASSDGGQGWAETLYF. The DNA read from the CDR3 is TGTGCCAGCAGTGATGGGGGACAGGGGTGGGCAGAA.

This clone showed up just a few times. Gene names are the mouse ones. Incomplete CDR3 DNA: TGTGCCAGCAGTCGGGACAGGGGGATTGCAAACACA. This translates into CASSRDRGIANT. The whole CDR3 reads CASSRDRGIANTEVFF. The V gene is TRBV19, the J gene TRBJ1-1, with TRBD1 matching over 11 bases. The CDR3 end lies 4 residues beyond the end of the read and is filled in from the germline J gene. Losses at the gene ends were 4 bases for V and 0 bases for J; bases not matched to a gene: 5. This CDR3 has 16 amino acids. The V gene's germline CDR1 is FNHDT and CDR2 SITEND (reference sequence).

There are a few counts of this clone. Mouse gene names and germline throughout. With the read ending 4 residues before the CDR3 end, the germline J gene is used to fill in that end. Other nucleotide sequences in the sample specify the same CDR3. This sequence joins TRBV1 and TRBJ1-2; 7 nucleotides match TRBD1. Germline CDR1 and CDR2: NSQYPW and LRSPGD (reference sequence). With 1 base clipped from V and 4 bases from J, the junction kept 3 bases outside the gene matches. CDR3 length equals 14 residues. CDR3 amino acids: CTCSAGQGGSDYTF. The CDR3 DNA, read in part, is TGCACCTGCAGTGCAGGACAGGGCGGCTCC.

A remark on this clone: Gene names follow the mouse nomenclature. The CDR3 is cut off 4 residues early in the read; its end comes from the germline J gene. The sample carries other DNA sequences with the same CDR3. The V gene is TRBV5, the J gene TRBJ2-2; 12 nucleotides match TRBD2. From germline, CDR1 is LGHNA and CDR2 YNLKQL (reference sequence). Trimming cost V 4 bases and J 3 bases; bases outside gene matches: 3. The CDR3 extends over 16 amino acids. CDR3 region: CASSPTGGADTGQLYF. The sequenced CDR3 bases are TGTGCCAGCAGCCCGACTGGGGGGGCGGACACCGGG.

In the case of this clone: Any gene name here is a mouse gene name. Incomplete CDR3 DNA: TGCACCTGCAGTGACAGGGGGCGATAT. Amino acids: CTCSDRGRY. The CDR3, in full, reads CTCSDRGRYEQYF. The chain carries TRBV1 and TRBJ2-7; 9 nucleotides match TRBD1. The CDR3 goes on 4 residues after the read ends, and that part is filled in from the germline J gene. CDR3 length: 13 residues. Per the germline V gene, CDR1 is NSQYPW and CDR2 is LRSPGD (reference sequence).

Only a few counts were recorded for this clone. Gene names and germline refer to mouse. The read comes to an end 4 residues before the CDR3 does, leaving the germline J gene to fill in the end. At the DNA level, this CDR3 is encoded by other sequences in the same sample as well. The chain employs TRBV31 and TRBJ1-2; TRBD1 matches 7 bases. CDR3 length: 13 amino acids. V lost 1 base, J lost 2 bases, and 1 base stayed unmatched. Germline CDR1 is GKSSPN and CDR2 is SITVG. CDR3 DNA, as far as it was read: TGTGCCTGGAGTCCAGGGGGTAACTCC. It translates to CAWSPGGNS. The full CDR3 protein reads CAWSPGGNSDYTF.

This clone was detected a few times. Genes here carry mouse names. The read comes to an end 4 residues before the CDR3 does, leaving the germline J gene to fill in the end. The V call is TRBV19, the J call TRBJ2-3, with 7 bases identical to TRBD2. The V and J ends lost 4 bases and 0 bases, in that order; junction bases with no gene match: 8. Germline CDR1 is FNHDT and CDR2 is SITEND (reference sequence). The length of the CDR3 is 16 residues. The CDR3 reads CASSLGLRTSAETLYF. CDR3 bases read: TGTGCCAGCAGTTTGGGACTGAGAACTAGTGCAGAA.

With regard to this clone: Germline and genes: mouse. The CDR3 end falls 4 residues outside the read, so it is completed with the germline J gene. The chain is built from TRBV13-1 and TRBJ2-5, with D perhaps TRBD1 (5 bases). There are 13 residues in the CDR3. Germline assignment: CDR1 NSHNY and CDR2 SYGAGN. Incomplete CDR3 DNA: TGTGCCAGCAGTGACGGCAGGGAGGAC. Translation gives CASSDGRED. The full CDR3 sequence reads CASSDGREDTQYF.

On this clone: Gene names denote mouse genes. Read data end 4 residues before the CDR3 end; the end is taken from the germline J gene. The chain carries TRBV19 and TRBJ1-2; 12 bases are a match to TRBD1. Looked up from germline, CDR1 is FNHDT and CDR2 is SITEND (reference sequence). This CDR3 has 16 residues. V was pared by 1 base and J by 4 bases, with 5 bases of the junction left unmatched. The sequenced CDR3 bases are TGTGCCAGCAGTATATGGGACAGGGGGCGAGGCTCC. Translating gives CASSIWDRGRGS. The full CDR3 protein is CASSIWDRGRGSDYTF.

Comment on this clone: Gene names refer to mouse genes. The observed sequence ends 4 residues before the CDR3 terminus, with the missing tail filled in from the germline J gene. The chain recombines TRBV13-1 with TRBJ2-5; D not resolved. Germline values: CDR1 NSHNY, CDR2 SYGAGN. The CDR3 totals 15 residues. The V end was cut by 0 bases, the J end by 0 bases, with 8 bases between. The CDR3 region is CASSDAGNNQDTQYF. Partial CDR3 DNA: TGTGCCAGCAGTGATGCAGGCAATAACCAAGAC.